This T cell receptor beta chain was recorded in a study of molecular identifiers for immune sequencing clone quantification. On the study more broadly: Replicate runs used RNA from around 18,000 or 91,000 naive CD8 cells, which was split five ways into aliquots, and four of those aliquots were then sequenced.

Via MiXCR, TCRdb re-called the PCR reads, giving one row per CDR3 protein. Of 400,000 to 600,000 distinct CDR3 sequences listed, around 23% are singletons. The CDR3 consists of 16 residues. Germline V gene data show CDR1 as MNHEY and CDR2 as SMNVEV (reference sequence). The ends lost 4 bases at V and 0 bases at J; junction bases unmatched: 6. Many counts were recorded for this clonotype. The sequenced material came from naive CD8+ T cells from blood, with Jurkat cell RNA spiked in. Subset reported: FACS-sorted CD8+CD4-CCR7+CD45RA+ naive T cells. The sequence derives from a human donor in good health. Some libraries in this study had Jurkat cell RNA spiked in. The chain couples TRBV27 to TRBJ2-1; 7 positions agree with TRBD1. CDR3 sequence (DNA): TGTGCCAGCAGTTCCGGACAGGCCCACTCCTACAATGAGCAGTTCTTC. The encoded protein is CASSSGQAHSYNEQFF.